Each of the 25 T cell receptor beta chains below was sequenced from the same sample in a study of blood T cell repertoires in COVID-19. Sequencing was performed with immunoSEQ multiplex PCR; in TCRdb, only in-frame clones are kept and a portion is missing. The table lists about 670,000 clones, 70% to 90% of them singletons. The source material was peripheral blood. The receptor set was obtained from a woman in her late teens or twenties with acute or convalescent COVID-19.

This chain uses TRBV27 with TRBJ2-3, with D possibly matching TRBD2 (6 bases). This CDR3 spans 14 amino acids. Trimming left V 7 bases short and J 4 bases short, with 15 bases between. Germline assignment: CDR1 MNHEY and CDR2 SMNVEV (reference sequence). The CDR3 spells CASTVGERADTQYF. CDR3 coding DNA: TGTGCCAGCACCGTGGGGGAGCGGGCAGATACGCAGTATTTT.

This clone was seen more than once but under ten times. The chain has TRBV27 and TRBJ1-2; D call uncertain. V lost 6 bases and J 4 bases, leaving 12 bases between the germline ends. The CDR3 is made up of 13 amino acids. Germline CDR1 is MNHEY and CDR2 is SMNVEV (reference sequence). The CDR3 region is CASSQGSSYGYTF. The CDR3 nucleotides are TGTGCCAGCAGCCAAGGGAGTAGCTATGGCTACACCTTC.

The chain carries TRBV14 and TRBJ1-2; D ambiguous. The length of the CDR3 is 15 residues. Per germline, CDR1 SGHDN and CDR2 FVKESK. Between the trimmed V and J ends, which lost 4 bases and 0 bases, there was a span of 12 bases. The CDR3 bases are TGTGCCAGCAGCCGAACCGGGGTCCCTAACTATGGCTACACCTTC. Its protein is CASSRTGVPNYGYTF.

This rearrangement joins TRBV6-5 to TRBJ1-5; TRBD1 matches at 11 bases. This CDR3 region has 15 residues. Unmatched junction bases numbered 2, after V lost 6 bases and J lost 1 base. The germline gives CDR1 MNHEY, CDR2 SVGAGI. CDR3 sequence (DNA): TGTGCCAGCAGACGGGACAGGGGGAGCAATCAGCCCCAGCATTTT. Its translation: CASRRDRGSNQPQHF.

V is TRBV12-5 and J is TRBJ2-1; possible D gene TRBD2, 5 bases. V gave up 2 bases and J gave up 4 bases, with 9 bases separating them. This CDR3 region has 14 residues. Germline assignment: CDR1 LGHNT and CDR2 FRNRAP. CDR3 residues: CASGLFGVYNEQFF. CDR3 bases: TGTGCTAGTGGTTTGTTCGGGGTATACAATGAGCAGTTCTTC.

A note on this clone: At the DNA level, this CDR3 is encoded by other sequences in the same sample as well. This chain uses TRBV30 with TRBJ1-3; D not resolved. The germline gives CDR1 GTSNPN, CDR2 SVGIG (reference sequence). The CDR3 extends over 13 amino acids. Trimming removed 4 bases from V and 0 bases from J, with 7 bases in between. CDR3 protein: CAWTGGSGNTIYF. The DNA of the CDR3 is TGTGCCTGGACAGGAGGCTCTGGAAACACCATATATTTT.

This chain uses TRBV28 with TRBJ1-3; no clear D gene. From germline, CDR1 is MDHEN and CDR2 SYDVKM. Trimming left V 3 bases short and J 4 bases short, with 10 bases between. This CDR3 spans 14 amino acids. CDR3 nucleotides: TGTGCCAGCAGTTTTTGGAGTGCAGGAAACACCATATATTTT. Its protein is CASSFWSAGNTIYF. Full variable domain (outside the CDR3, taken from reference TRBV28 and TRBJ1-3): DVKVTQSSRYLVKRTGEKVFLECVQDMDHENMFWYRQDPGLGLRLIYFSYDVKMKEKGDIPEGYSVSREKKERFSLILESASTNQTSMYLCASSFWSAGNTIYFGEGSWLTVV.

The rearrangement joins TRBV5-1 to TRBJ1-2; the D is unclear. CDR3 length: 17 residues. CDR1 and CDR2 (germline): SGHRS, YFSETQ. V was trimmed by 0 bases and J by 4 bases, leaving 19 bases between them. CDR3 sequence: CASSLVRLHLGGYGYTF. CDR3 nucleotide sequence: TGCGCCAGCAGCTTGGTAAGGCTACACCTAGGTGGCTATGGCTACACCTTC.

This clone was counted a few times. The chain joins TRBV5-6 to TRBJ1-2; D unresolved. Deletions cut 6 bases from V and 4 bases from J, with 16 bases between. Germline assignment: CDR1 SGHDT and CDR2 YYEEEE. The CDR3 spans 14 residues. The CDR3 sequence is CASKTKGGSYGYTF. In nucleotides, the CDR3 is TGTGCCAGCAAGACTAAGGGTGGGAGCTATGGCTACACCTTC.

This clone showed up just a few times. The chain is built from TRBV3-1 (or the pseudogene TRBV3-2) and TRBJ1-1; TRBD1 agrees at 7 bases. Germline V gives CDR1 LGHDT, CDR2 YNNKEL (reference sequence). V trimming: 1 base; J trimming: 8 bases; junction bases outside the gene matches: 4. The CDR3 has 13 residues. CDR3 coding DNA: TGTGCCAGCAGCCAAGTACCGGACAGGGAAGCTTTCTTT. Translating gives CASSQVPDREAFF.

The chain employs TRBV15 and TRBJ1-2, with a tentative D call TRBD1 (6 bases). The germline V and J ends were trimmed by 1 base and 1 base, with 10 bases remaining between them. The CDR3 is 15 residues long. Germline V CDR1 and CDR2: LNHNV, YYDKDF (reference sequence). The CDR3 DNA reads TGTGCCACCAGCAGAGGAAACAGGGATAACTATGGCTACACCTTC. Translation gives CATSRGNRDNYGYTF.

The J gene is TRBJ2-1, the V gene TRBV11-3; 8 bases are a match to TRBD2. The V gene's germline CDR1 is SGHNT and CDR2 YENEEA. Losses at the gene ends were 6 bases for V and 6 bases for J; bases not matched to a gene: 4. The CDR3 has 13 amino acids. The CDR3 nucleotides are TGTGCCAGCAGTTCCGGGACTAGCAATGAGCAGTTCTTC. The encoded protein is CASSSGTSNEQFF.

V and J are TRBV5-6 and TRBJ2-7, with D hard to call. Trimming removed 4 bases from V and 6 bases from J, with 11 bases in between. This CDR3 is built from 12 residues. Per germline, CDR1 SGHDT and CDR2 YYEEEE. The CDR3 loop reads CASSHRYGEQYF. The CDR3 DNA reads as TGTGCCAGCAGCCATCGGTACGGCGAGCAGTACTTC.

The chain links TRBV24-1 to TRBJ2-1; a weak D match, TRBD1 (6 bases). The germline V gene encodes CDR1 KGHDR and CDR2 SFDVKD. The germline V and J ends were trimmed by 8 bases and 8 bases, with 15 bases remaining between them. The CDR3 contains 13 residues. CDR3 loop: CATNPRGSYEQFF. In nucleotides, the CDR3 is TGTGCCACCAATCCCAGGGGCTCCTATGAGCAGTTCTTC.

The V gene is TRBV29-1, the J gene TRBJ1-2, with 7 positions matching TRBD1. Germline V CDR1 and CDR2: SQVTM, ANQGSEA. The CDR3 extends over 12 amino acids. The ends lost 8 bases at V and 7 bases at J; junction bases unmatched: 10. The CDR3 here is CSSTQGDGGYTF. For the CDR3, the DNA is TGCAGCTCAACCCAGGGGGATGGTGGCTACACCTTC. Filled out from reference TRBV29-1 and TRBJ1-2, the complete variable domain reads SAVISQKPSRDICQRGTSLTIQCQVDSQVTMMFWYRQQPGQSLTLIATANQGSEATYESGFVIDKFPISRPNLTFSTLTVSNMSPEDSSIYLCSSTQGDGGYTFGSGTRLTVV.

The chain is built from TRBV5-1 and TRBJ2-1; 13 bases are a match to TRBD2. Trimming took 6 bases from V and 8 from J; bases not matched to a gene: 8. The CDR3 has 15 residues. Germline lookup yields CDR1 SGHRS and CDR2 YFSETQ. The DNA of the CDR3 is TGCGCCAGCAAGAGACGAGGACTAGCGGGAGATGAGCAGTTCTTC. Translated, it gives CASKRRGLAGDEQFF.

The chain combines TRBV2 with TRBJ2-7; 9 positions agree with TRBD1. V dropped 8 bases and J dropped 4; count of bases not matched to a gene: 12. Germline V gene lookup returns CDR1 SNHLY and CDR2 FYNNEI. This CDR3 spans 15 amino acids. The CDR3: CASAPGQGITYEQYF. CDR3 nucleotide sequence: TGTGCCAGCGCTCCGGGACAGGGAATAACTTACGAGCAGTACTTC.

The chain has TRBV27 and TRBJ1-4; 7 positions agree with TRBD1. Germline V gene sequence: CDR1 MNHEY, CDR2 SMNVEV (reference sequence). Unmatched junction bases numbered 18, after V lost 2 bases and J lost 0 bases. CDR3 length: 21 residues. CDR3 in amino acids: CASSLRAPQGSGIATNEKLFF. CDR3 DNA sequence: TGTGCCAGCAGTTTACGGGCTCCACAGGGGTCGGGAATAGCAACTAATGAAAAACTGTTTTTT.

This chain joins TRBV9 and TRBJ1-1; perhaps TRBD1 as D (6 bases). CDR1 and CDR2 from the germline V gene are SGDLS and YYNGEE. This CDR3 is built from 18 residues. Trimming took 3 bases from V and 5 from J, leaving 26 bases between them. CDR3 in amino acids: CASSGRTAPGSWRTEAFF. DNA for the CDR3: TGTGCCAGCAGCGGACGGACAGCCCCGGGTTCGTGGAGGACTGAAGCTTTCTTT.

This chain links TRBV29-1 with TRBJ2-2; 8 positions match TRBD2. The V gene end was trimmed by 0 bases and the J gene end by 2 bases; junction bases not matched to a gene: 5. The CDR3 sequence is 16 residues long. Germline CDR1 SQVTM, CDR2 ANQGSEA. The CDR3 nucleotides are TGCAGCGTTGAAGAGTGGCGGGGGGCAAACACCGGGGAGCTGTTTTTT. This translates into CSVEEWRGANTGELFF.

The rearrangement uses TRBV11-2 and TRBJ1-6, with a possible D match to TRBD1 (5 bases). CDR1 SGHAT and CDR2 FQNNGV come from the germline V gene. V was pared by 7 bases and J by 2 bases, with 9 bases between. The CDR3 has 14 residues. The CDR3 region has the DNA TGTGCCAGCACCACGGGGGCCTATAATTCACCCCTCCACTTT. Translating it yields CASTTGAYNSPLHF. Drawing the rest from reference TRBV11-2 and TRBJ1-6, the complete variable domain is EAGVAQSPRYKIIEKRQSVAFWCNPISGHATLYWYQQILGQGPKLLIQFQNNGVVDDSQLPKDRFSAERLKGVDSTLKIQPAKLEDSAVYLCASTTGAYNSPLHFGNGTRLTVT.

The chain recombines TRBV5-6 with TRBJ2-3; D might be TRBD1 (5 bases). CDR1 is SGHDT and CDR2 is YYEEEE in the germline V gene. V was clipped by 3 bases and J by 4 bases, with 15 bases between them. The CDR3 consists of 15 residues. As DNA, the CDR3 is TGTGCCAGCAGCTCAGGGATCGGGTACTCAGATACGCAGTATTTT. It is translated as CASSSGIGYSDTQYF.

The chain couples TRBV21-1 to TRBJ1-6; whether TRBD1, the table's D call, matches the DNA was not checked. TRBV21-1 is shown as a pseudogene. The CDR3 sequence is 15 residues long. The CDR3 nucleotides read TGTGCCAGCAGCAAAAATGGGCTGCCGAATTCACCCCTCCACTTT. Translated: CASSKNGLPNSPLHF.

The chain uses TRBV29-1 and TRBJ2-1; 12 positions agree with TRBD2. The CDR3 loop spans 17 amino acids. Looked up from germline, CDR1 is SQVTM and CDR2 is ANQGSEA. V lost 0 bases to trimming and J lost 6 bases; unmatched junction nucleotides: 9. In nucleotides, the CDR3 is TGCAGCGTTGAAGATTGGCCGACTAGCGGGGGATCCAATGAGCAGTTCTTC. It encodes CSVEDWPTSGGSNEQFF.

The chain joins TRBV4-1 to TRBJ1-4; the D is unclear. V lost 2 bases and J lost 6, with 10 bases in between. CDR3 size: 14 residues. The germline V gene has CDR1 MGHRA and CDR2 YSYEKL. CDR3 region: CASSQLRRDEKLFF. The CDR3 DNA sequence: TGCGCCAGCAGCCAACTCCGTCGGGATGAAAAACTGTTTTTT.